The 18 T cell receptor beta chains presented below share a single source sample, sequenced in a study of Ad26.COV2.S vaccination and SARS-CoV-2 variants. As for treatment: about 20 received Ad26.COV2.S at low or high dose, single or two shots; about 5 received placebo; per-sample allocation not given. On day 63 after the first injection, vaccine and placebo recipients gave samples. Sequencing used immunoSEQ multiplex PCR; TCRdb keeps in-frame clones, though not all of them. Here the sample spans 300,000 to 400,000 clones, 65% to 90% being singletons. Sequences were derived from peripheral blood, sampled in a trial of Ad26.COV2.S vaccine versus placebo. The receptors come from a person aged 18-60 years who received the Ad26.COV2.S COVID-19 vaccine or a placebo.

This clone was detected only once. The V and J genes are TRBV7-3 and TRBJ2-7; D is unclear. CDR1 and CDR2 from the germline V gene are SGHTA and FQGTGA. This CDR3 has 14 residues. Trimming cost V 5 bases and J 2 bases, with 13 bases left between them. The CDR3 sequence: CASSAQSPPYEQYF. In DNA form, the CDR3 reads TGTGCCAGCAGCGCCCAGAGCCCGCCCTACGAGCAGTACTTC.

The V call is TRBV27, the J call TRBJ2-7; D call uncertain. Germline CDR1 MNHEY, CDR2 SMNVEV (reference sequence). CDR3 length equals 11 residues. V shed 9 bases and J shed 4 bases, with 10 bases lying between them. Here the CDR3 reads CASPDRYEQYF. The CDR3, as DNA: TGTGCCAGTCCCGATCGGTACGAGCAGTACTTC.

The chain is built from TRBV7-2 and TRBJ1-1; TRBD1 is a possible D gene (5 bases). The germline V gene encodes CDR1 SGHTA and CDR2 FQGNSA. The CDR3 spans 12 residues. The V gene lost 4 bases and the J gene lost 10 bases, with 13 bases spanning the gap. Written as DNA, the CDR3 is TGTGCCAGCAGCTCTCGGGGGGTTGGAGCTTTCTTT. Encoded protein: CASSSRGVGAFF.

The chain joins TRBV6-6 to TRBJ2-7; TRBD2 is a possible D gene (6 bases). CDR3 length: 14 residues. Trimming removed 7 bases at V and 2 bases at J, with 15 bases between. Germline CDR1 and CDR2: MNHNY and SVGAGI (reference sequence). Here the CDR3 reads CASTSQAGPYEQYF. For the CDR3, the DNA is TGTGCCAGCACCAGCCAGGCGGGGCCCTACGAGCAGTACTTC.

The CDR3 reads CASSLGPGGEKLFF. The CDR3 DNA reads as TGTGCCAGCAGCTTGGGACCTGGCGGTGAAAAACTGTTTTTT. This rearrangement joins TRBV11-2 to TRBJ1-4, with D tentatively TRBD1 (5 bases). The CDR3 sequence is 14 residues long. CDR1 and CDR2 (germline): SGHAT, FQNNGV. V gave up 3 bases and J gave up 7 bases, with 12 bases separating them.

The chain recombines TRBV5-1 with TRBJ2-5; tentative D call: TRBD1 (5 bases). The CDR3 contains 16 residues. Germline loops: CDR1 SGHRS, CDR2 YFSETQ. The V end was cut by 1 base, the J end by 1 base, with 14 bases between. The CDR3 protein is CASSLRSTGGQETQYF. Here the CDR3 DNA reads TGCGCCAGCAGCTTGAGATCCACAGGCGGCCAAGAGACCCAGTACTTC.

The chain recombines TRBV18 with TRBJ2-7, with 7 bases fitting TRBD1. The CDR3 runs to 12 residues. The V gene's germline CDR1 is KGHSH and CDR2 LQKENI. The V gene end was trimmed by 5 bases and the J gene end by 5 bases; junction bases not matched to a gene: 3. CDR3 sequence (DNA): TGTGCCAGCTCATTGGACAGGAACGAGCAGTACTTC. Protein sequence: CASSLDRNEQYF.

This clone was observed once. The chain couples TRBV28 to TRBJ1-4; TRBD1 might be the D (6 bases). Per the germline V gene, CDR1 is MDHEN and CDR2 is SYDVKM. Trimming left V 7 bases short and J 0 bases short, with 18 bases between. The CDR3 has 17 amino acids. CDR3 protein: CASTQGTSSATNEKLFF. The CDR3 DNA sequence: TGTGCCAGCACCCAGGGGACCTCTTCCGCAACTAATGAAAAACTGTTTTTT.

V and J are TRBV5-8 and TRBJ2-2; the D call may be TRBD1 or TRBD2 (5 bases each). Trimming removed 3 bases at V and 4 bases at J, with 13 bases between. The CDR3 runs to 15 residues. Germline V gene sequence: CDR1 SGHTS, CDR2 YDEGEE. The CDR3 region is CASSWGPGITGELFF. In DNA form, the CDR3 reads TGTGCCAGCAGCTGGGGACCGGGGATCACCGGGGAGCTGTTTTTT.

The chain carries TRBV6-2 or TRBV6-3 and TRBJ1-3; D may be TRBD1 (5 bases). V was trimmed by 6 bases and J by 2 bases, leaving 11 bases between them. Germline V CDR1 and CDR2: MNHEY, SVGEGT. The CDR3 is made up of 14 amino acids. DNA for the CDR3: TGTGCCAGCAGCTCGACAGTGGCTGGAAACACCATATATTTT. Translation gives CASSSTVAGNTIYF.

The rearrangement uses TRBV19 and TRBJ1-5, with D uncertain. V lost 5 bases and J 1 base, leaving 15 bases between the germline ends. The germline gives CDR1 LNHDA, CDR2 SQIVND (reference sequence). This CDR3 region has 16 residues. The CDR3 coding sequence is TGTGCCAGTAGTCTTACTTTATATAAGAGCAATCAGCCCCAGCATTTT. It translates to CASSLTLYKSNQPQHF.

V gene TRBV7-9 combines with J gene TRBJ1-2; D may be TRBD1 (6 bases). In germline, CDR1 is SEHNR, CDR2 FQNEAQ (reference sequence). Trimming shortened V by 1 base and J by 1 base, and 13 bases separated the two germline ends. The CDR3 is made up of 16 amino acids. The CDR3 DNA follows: TGTGCCAGCAGCTTAGGGACAGAACCCGTTAACTATGGCTACACCTTC. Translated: CASSLGTEPVNYGYTF.

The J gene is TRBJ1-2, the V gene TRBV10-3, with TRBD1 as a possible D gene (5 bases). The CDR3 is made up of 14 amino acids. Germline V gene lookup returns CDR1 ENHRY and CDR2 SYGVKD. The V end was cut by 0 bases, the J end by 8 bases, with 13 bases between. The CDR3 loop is CAISESGPLGGYTF. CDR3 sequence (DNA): TGTGCCATCAGTGAGTCGGGGCCATTGGGCGGCTACACCTTC.

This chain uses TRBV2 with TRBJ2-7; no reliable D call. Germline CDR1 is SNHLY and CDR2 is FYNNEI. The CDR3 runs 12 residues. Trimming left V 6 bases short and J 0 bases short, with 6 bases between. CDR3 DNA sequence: TGTGCCAGCAGGGCCACCTCCTACGAGCAGTACTTC. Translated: CASRATSYEQYF.

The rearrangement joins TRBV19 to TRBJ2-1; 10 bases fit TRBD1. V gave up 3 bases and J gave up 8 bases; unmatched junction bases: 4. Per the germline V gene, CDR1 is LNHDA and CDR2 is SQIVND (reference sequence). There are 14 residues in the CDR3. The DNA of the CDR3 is TGTGCCAGTAGTATGGGGACAGGGGTGGATGAGCAGTTCTTC. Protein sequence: CASSMGTGVDEQFF.

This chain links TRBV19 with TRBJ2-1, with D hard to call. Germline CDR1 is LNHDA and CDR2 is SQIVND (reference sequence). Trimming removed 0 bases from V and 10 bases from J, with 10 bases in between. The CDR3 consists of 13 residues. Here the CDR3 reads CASSIDGFREQFF. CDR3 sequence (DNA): TGTGCCAGTAGTATAGATGGGTTCCGCGAGCAGTTCTTC.

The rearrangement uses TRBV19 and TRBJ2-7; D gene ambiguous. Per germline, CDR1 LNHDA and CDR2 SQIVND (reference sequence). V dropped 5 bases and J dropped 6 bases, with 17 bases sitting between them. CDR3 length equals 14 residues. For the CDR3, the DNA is TGTGCCAGTAGTTTGAGAGGCGGATGGAGCGAGCAGTACTTC. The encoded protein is CASSLRGGWSEQYF.

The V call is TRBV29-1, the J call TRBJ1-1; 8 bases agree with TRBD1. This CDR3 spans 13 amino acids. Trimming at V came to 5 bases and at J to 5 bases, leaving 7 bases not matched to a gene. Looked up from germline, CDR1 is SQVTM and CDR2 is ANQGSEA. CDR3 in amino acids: CSVSSGGRTEAFF. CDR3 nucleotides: TGCAGCGTTAGCTCAGGGGGCCGAACTGAAGCTTTCTTT.